Each of the 3 T cell receptor beta chains below was sequenced from the same sample in a study of beta chain features in type 1 diabetes. Expressed TCRB transcripts were sequenced because the isolated RNA had all been reverse transcribed beforehand. Clones were sequenced by immunoSEQ multiplex PCR, and TCRdb holds only the in-frame ones, with some missing. The sample lists over 350,000 clones, more than 13% occurring once. Sequenced material: naive CD4+ T cells from blood. These receptors came from a woman younger than 30 in good health.

In its sample, this clone was seen a few times. The chain uses TRBV6-5 and TRBJ1-1; D possibly corresponds to TRBD1 (5 bases). This CDR3 is built from 14 residues. Trimming took off 2 bases at V and 1 base at J, with 8 bases between the two ends. CDR1 and CDR2 from the germline V gene are MNHEY and SVGAGI. CDR3 DNA: TGTGCCAGCAGTTACCTGGACACGAACACTGAAGCTTTCTTT. Protein product: CASSYLDTNTEAFF.

CDR3 region: CASSLGQGYNEQFF. DNA of the CDR3: TGTGCCAGCAGCTTGGGACAGGGTTACAATGAGCAGTTCTTC. V and J are TRBV5-4 and TRBJ2-1; TRBD1 matches at 7 bases. CDR1 is SGHNT and CDR2 is YYREEE in the germline V gene (reference sequence). V gave up 0 bases and J gave up 4 bases; unmatched junction bases: 1. The CDR3 is 14 amino acids.

The chain links TRBV7-3 to TRBJ2-7; weak D call: TRBD1 (6 bases). Trimming removed 1 base from V and 1 base from J, with 14 bases in between. The germline CDR1 and CDR2 sequences are SGHTA and FQGTGA. The CDR3 is 16 residues long. For the CDR3, the DNA is TGTGCCAGCAGCTTAAAGGGCAGGGGCGAATCCTACGAGCAGTACTTC. Translation: CASSLKGRGESYEQYF.